The subject of this entry is one TCR beta chain. The sample belongs to a study of blood T cells in healthy people across ages. Alongside a J-beta primer mix, a sample-barcoded 5' primer served in a second PCR lasting roughly 7 to 12 cycles. TCRdb recomputed calls from the 5' RACE reads with MiXCR, one row per CDR3 protein. The sample has hundreds of thousands of distinct CDR3 sequences; 29% are singletons. Per sample, a minimum of 7 million PBMCs were isolated. Germline CDR1 reads SEHNR; CDR2 reads FQNEAQ (reference sequence). The CDR3 is 15 amino acids. The V call is TRBV7-9, the J call TRBJ2-1; 8 nucleotides agree with TRBD2. TRBJ2-7 matches the DNA end more closely, so the J call is doubtful. Source material: blood. The sequence derives from an elderly woman in good health. CDR3 DNA: TGTGCCAGCAGCTTAGCGAGCGGGGGAATGGGGGAGCAGTACTTC. This gives the protein CASSLASGGMGEQYF.